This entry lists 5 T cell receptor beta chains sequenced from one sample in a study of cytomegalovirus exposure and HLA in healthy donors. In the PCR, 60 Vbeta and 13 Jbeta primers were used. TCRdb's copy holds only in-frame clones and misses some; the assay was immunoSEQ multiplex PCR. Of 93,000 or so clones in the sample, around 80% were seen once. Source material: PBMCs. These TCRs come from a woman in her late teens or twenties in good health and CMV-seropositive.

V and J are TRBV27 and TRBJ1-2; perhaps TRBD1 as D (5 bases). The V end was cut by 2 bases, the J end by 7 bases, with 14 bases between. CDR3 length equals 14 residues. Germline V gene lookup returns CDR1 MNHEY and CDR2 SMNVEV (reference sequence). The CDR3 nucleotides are TGTGCCAGCAGTTTAACAACCAGGGACTTTGGCTACACCTTC. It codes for CASSLTTRDFGYTF.

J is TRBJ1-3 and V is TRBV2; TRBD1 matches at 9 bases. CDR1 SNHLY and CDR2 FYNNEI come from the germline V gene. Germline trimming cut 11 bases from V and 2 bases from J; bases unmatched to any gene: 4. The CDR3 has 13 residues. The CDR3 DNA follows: TGTGCCTTCACAGGGGGCCCTGGAAACACCATATATTTT. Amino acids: CAFTGGPGNTIYF.

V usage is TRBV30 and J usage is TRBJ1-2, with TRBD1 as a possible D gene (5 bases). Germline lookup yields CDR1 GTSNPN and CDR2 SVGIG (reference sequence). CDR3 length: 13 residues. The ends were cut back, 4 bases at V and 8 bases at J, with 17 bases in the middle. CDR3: CAWKKQVEGGYTF. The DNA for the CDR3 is TGTGCCTGGAAGAAACAGGTTGAAGGCGGCTACACCTTC.

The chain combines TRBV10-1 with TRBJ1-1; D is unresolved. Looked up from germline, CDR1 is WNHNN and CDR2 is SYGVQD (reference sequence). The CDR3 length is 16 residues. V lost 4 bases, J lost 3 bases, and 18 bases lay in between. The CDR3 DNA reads TGCGCCAGCAGTGCTAGGGAGATAGGATTCGACACTGAAGCTTTCTTT. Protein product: CASSAREIGFDTEAFF.

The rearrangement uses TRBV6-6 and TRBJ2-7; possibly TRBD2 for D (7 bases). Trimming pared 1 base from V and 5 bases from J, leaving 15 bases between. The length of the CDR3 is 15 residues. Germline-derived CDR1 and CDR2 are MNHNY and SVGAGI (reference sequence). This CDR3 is CASSYWGGAEDEQYF. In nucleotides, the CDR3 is TGTGCCAGCAGTTACTGGGGGGGGGCGGAGGACGAGCAGTACTTC.